This T cell receptor (beta chain) was documented in a study of T cells in women clearing cervical HPV infection. Study background: For cases, blood was sampled a median 149 days after lesion detection, interquartile range 90 to 200 days.

There are 15 residues in the CDR3. Germline V gives CDR1 SGHNT, CDR2 YYREEE (reference sequence). The junction had 3 bases not matched to a gene; V was cut back by 3 bases and J by 2 bases. Notes on the study in general: A classifier using richness and V gene abundances reached an AUC of under 0.9. Cases carried less TRBV6-7 than controls: 0.11% versus 0.16%.

A word on this clone: Its antigen is unknown. The missing CDR3 end, 3 residues past where the read stops, is filled in from the germline J gene. The identical CDR3 is also encoded by other nucleotide sequences in the sample.

immunoSEQ multiplex PCR used an average of 1200 ng genomic DNA. The repertoire was sequenced with immunoSEQ multiplex PCR; TCRdb's copy has only in-frame clones and lacks some. The sample includes approximately 34,000 clones. The sequence derives from a woman between 18 and 70 years old with a cervical HPV16 infection that either progressed to CIN3+ or cleared (not recorded which). Sequences were obtained from blood buffy coat. This sequence joins TRBV5-4 and TRBJ2-7; 12 bases are shared with TRBD2. The CDR3 region is CASSSRTSGAYEQYF. CDR3 bases read: TGTGCCAGCAGCTCACGGACTAGCGGGGCCTACGAG.